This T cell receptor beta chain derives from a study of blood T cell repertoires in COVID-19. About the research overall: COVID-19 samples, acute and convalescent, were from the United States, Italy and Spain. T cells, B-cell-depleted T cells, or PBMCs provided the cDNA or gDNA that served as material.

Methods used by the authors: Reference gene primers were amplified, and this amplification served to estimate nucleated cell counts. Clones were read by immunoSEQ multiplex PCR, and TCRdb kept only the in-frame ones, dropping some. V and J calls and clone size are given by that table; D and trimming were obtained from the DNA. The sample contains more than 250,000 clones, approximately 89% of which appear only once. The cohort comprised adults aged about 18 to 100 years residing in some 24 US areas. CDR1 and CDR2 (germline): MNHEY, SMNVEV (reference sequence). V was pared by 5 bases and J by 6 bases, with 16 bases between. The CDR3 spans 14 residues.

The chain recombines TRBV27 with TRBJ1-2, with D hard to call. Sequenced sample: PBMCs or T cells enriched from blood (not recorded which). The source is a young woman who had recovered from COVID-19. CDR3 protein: CASSPVRNYDGYTF. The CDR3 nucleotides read TGTGCCAGCAGTCCAGTCAGGAATTACGATGGCTACACCTTC.